The T cell receptor beta chain described here comes from a study of Graves' ophthalmopathy and Graves' hyperthyroidism. As for the study in general: Stable hyperthyroid donors showed no ophthalmopathy during 18 months follow-up.

RNA transcripts provided the template for amplifying TCR beta CDR3 regions. HTBI primers served in a first-round RT-PCR, which a second-round multiplex PCR followed. From the multiplex PCR reads, TCRdb called clonotypes with MiXCR, one entry per CDR3 protein. The table lists 500,000 to 700,000 distinct CDR3 sequences, 39% of them singletons. J gave up 4 bases and V 4 bases, and 6 bases lay outside the gene matches. This CDR3 has 15 residues. Patients were diagnosed from clinical symptoms, serum thyroxine, TRAb, thyroid ultrasound and orbital computed tomography. Sequenced material: peripheral blood or thyroid tissue (not recorded which). The TCR comes from an adult man with Graves' hyperthyroidism. The V and J genes are TRBV12-3 or TRBV12-4 and TRBJ2-2; 7 nucleotides match TRBD2. Written as DNA, the CDR3 is TGTGCCAGCAGTTCCGCGGGAGTAGTCACCGGGGAGCTGTTTTTT. As protein: CASSSAGVVTGELFF.